This TCR beta chain was obtained from a study of T-cell memory formation after mild COVID-19. This clonotype came up a few times. The antigen remains unidentified. One end of the junction does not line up with germline, which may come from a read error. MiXCR, applied by TCRdb to the 5' RACE reads, yields one record per CDR3 protein. The sample gives 150,000 to 200,000 distinct CDR3 sequences, roughly 11% of which show up once; roughly 3.8% is in the top ten. Whole-study results and caveats: Contracting clones from day 15 to 85 showed balanced CD4/CD8; later expanders favored CD4+.

The CDR3 runs 13 residues. Per the germline V gene, CDR1 is SGHRS and CDR2 is YFSETQ. The specimen was PBMCs or a T cell subset sorted from them (not recorded which). The rearrangement joins TRBV5-1 to TRBJ1-1; D is ambiguous. The sequence derives from a man aged 18 to 30 who had mild COVID-19 (a few samples of this study predate the infection). Cell type and time point are not known. DNA for the CDR3: TGCGCCAGCAGCCAGAGGCCTGGAGACGACTTTAAGTTT. Translated: CASSQRPGDDFKF.